This entry lists 22 T cell receptor beta chains sequenced from one sample in a study of blood T cell repertoires in COVID-19. TCRdb keeps only in-frame clones here, not all; method: immunoSEQ multiplex PCR. The repertoire holds about 270,000 clones, about nine tenths seen once, with 1% to 1.5% in the top ten. Sequencing was carried out using PBMCs or T cells enriched from blood (not recorded which). The receptors shown here come from a woman aged 40 to 50 with acute COVID-19.

The gene calls are TRBV24-1 and TRBJ1-2; no clear D gene. Looked up from germline, CDR1 is KGHDR and CDR2 is SFDVKD. With 4 bases removed from V and 8 bases from J, the gap between germline ends came to 13 bases. The CDR3 has 13 residues. CDR3: CATSDVFGGGYTF. CDR3 DNA: TGTGCCACCAGTGACGTTTTTGGCGGCGGCTACACCTTC.

This rearrangement joins TRBV14 to TRBJ2-7; 15 nucleotides align to TRBD2. The CDR3 covers 17 residues. V gave up 4 bases and J gave up 7 bases; unmatched junction bases: 11. Germline V gene data show CDR1 as SGHDN and CDR2 as FVKESK. The CDR3 loop reads CASSPDGLAGGMVEQYV. CDR3 coding DNA: TGTGCCAGCAGCCCCGACGGACTAGCGGGAGGGATGGTGGAGCAGTACGTC.

This clone was observed once. The CDR3 sequence: CASSLEIWRGGRNNEQFF. Written as DNA, the CDR3 is TGTGCCAGCAGCTTAGAGATCTGGCGGGGAGGACGAAACAATGAGCAGTTCTTC. The chain uses TRBV7-2 and TRBJ2-1; maybe TRBD2 (6 bases). V was clipped by 1 base and J by 5 bases, with 21 bases between them. CDR3 length: 18 residues. Looked up from germline, CDR1 is SGHTA and CDR2 is FQGNSA.

The chain has TRBV5-1 and TRBJ2-1, with D possibly matching TRBD1 (6 bases). Trimming removed 4 bases at V and 7 bases at J, with 15 bases between. Germline V CDR1 and CDR2: SGHRS, YFSETQ. This CDR3 has 14 residues. This CDR3 is CASSQRTEGNEQFF. CDR3 DNA: TGCGCCAGCAGCCAGCGGACAGAAGGGAATGAGCAGTTCTTC.

This chain joins TRBV13 and TRBJ2-5, with TRBD1 matching over 9 bases. The CDR3 is 17 amino acids. After removal of 5 bases from V and 2 bases from J, the junction contained 12 bases not matched to a gene. CDR1 and CDR2 from the germline V gene are PRHDT and FYEKMQ (reference sequence). The CDR3 is CASSLRPGQGLQETQYF. The CDR3 region has the DNA TGTGCCAGCAGCCTAAGACCGGGACAGGGCTTGCAAGAGACCCAGTACTTC.

V and J are TRBV27 and TRBJ1-1, with D perhaps matching TRBD1 (5 bases). The V gene's germline CDR1 is MNHEY and CDR2 SMNVEV (reference sequence). The CDR3 is made up of 13 amino acids. Trimming removed 3 bases from V and 4 bases from J, with 9 bases in between. CDR3 coding DNA: TGTGCCAGCAGTTTCCAGGGTGTCACTGAAGCTTTCTTT. Translation: CASSFQGVTEAFF.

The chain combines TRBV19 with TRBJ2-2; TRBD2 matches 11 bases. Germline assignment: CDR1 LNHDA and CDR2 SQIVND (reference sequence). Trimming took 3 bases from V and 3 from J; bases not matched to a gene: 6. This CDR3 is built from 17 residues. The CDR3 DNA follows: TGTGCCAGTAGTATTATAGCGGGAGGGCCACACACCGGGGAGCTGTTTTTT. It codes for CASSIIAGGPHTGELFF.

The chain has TRBV5-4 and TRBJ1-2; 7 bases fit TRBD1. The CDR3 runs to 13 residues. Germline CDR1 reads SGHNT; CDR2 reads YYREEE (reference sequence). V dropped 4 bases and J dropped 7; count of bases not matched to a gene: 7. As DNA, the CDR3 is TGTGCCAGCAGCCTACAGGGGCCGGGTGGCTACACCTTC. It yields the protein CASSLQGPGGYTF. The full variable domain, rest sourced from reference TRBV5-4 and TRBJ1-2, is ETGVTQSPTHLIKTRGQQVTLRCSSQSGHNTVSWYQQALGQGPQFIFQYYREEENGRGNFPPRFSGLQFPNYSSELNVNALELDDSALYLCASSLQGPGGYTFGSGTRLTVV.

The V and J genes are TRBV12-3 or TRBV12-4 and TRBJ1-1; weak D call: TRBD1 (5 bases). V dropped 6 bases and J dropped 1 base, with 9 bases sitting between them. The CDR3 covers 13 residues. This CDR3 reads CASRATGNTEAFF. DNA for the CDR3: TGTGCCAGCAGGGCAACAGGGAACACTGAAGCTTTCTTT.

This chain uses TRBV7-2 with TRBJ2-1; TRBD2 aligns across 9 bases. CDR3 length: 14 residues. The V and J ends lost 2 bases and 10 bases, in that order; junction bases with no gene match: 6. Germline CDR1 is SGHTA and CDR2 is FQGNSA. CDR3 residues: CASSLMRGGWEQFF. DNA of the CDR3: TGTGCCAGCAGCTTAATGCGGGGGGGTTGGGAGCAGTTCTTC.

The chain couples TRBV12-3 or TRBV12-4 to TRBJ2-7; D is undetermined. The CDR3 runs to 13 residues. V was shortened by 6 bases and J by 0 bases, with 9 bases between the two germline ends. CDR3 sequence reads: CASSPFVSYEQYF. CDR3 nucleotides: TGTGCCAGCAGCCCGTTCGTCTCCTACGAGCAGTACTTC.

The chain couples TRBV6-4 to TRBJ2-1; 10 bases are a match to TRBD2. Germline V gene data show CDR1 as MRHNA and CDR2 as SNTAGT. The ends lost 0 bases at V and 6 bases at J; junction bases unmatched: 2. This CDR3 spans 15 amino acids. The DNA for the CDR3 is TGTGCCAGCAGTGACTCGTCTAGCGGGAGCAATGAGCAGTTCTTC. Its protein product is CASSDSSSGSNEQFF.

The V gene is TRBV6-4, the J gene TRBJ1-2; no clear D gene. CDR3 size: 16 residues. Deletions cut 2 bases from V and 4 bases from J, with 17 bases between. CDR1 MRHNA and CDR2 SNTAGT come from the germline V gene. This chain's CDR3 is CASSDGSGQVGYGYTF. CDR3 coding DNA: TGTGCCAGCAGTGACGGATCCGGCCAGGTTGGCTATGGCTACACCTTC.

V is TRBV12-3 or TRBV12-4 and J is TRBJ1-2; D is undetermined. V was shortened by 5 bases and J by 4 bases, with 8 bases between the two germline ends. CDR3 size: 12 residues. CDR3 residues: CASSPYSYGYTF. CDR3 coding DNA: TGTGCCAGCAGTCCCTACAGCTATGGCTACACCTTC.

This sequence joins TRBV11-2 and TRBJ1-1, with TRBD1 identical over 8 bases. After removal of 5 bases from V and 0 bases from J, the junction contained 5 bases not matched to a gene. Germline V lookup: CDR1 SGHAT, CDR2 FQNNGV. The CDR3 is 15 amino acids. Here the CDR3 reads CASSPQGAMNTEAFF. Written as DNA, the CDR3 is TGTGCCAGCAGCCCCCAGGGGGCGATGAACACTGAAGCTTTCTTT.

This clone was found a few times. This chain joins TRBV2 and TRBJ2-7, with D unclear. V was trimmed by 6 bases and J by 3 bases, leaving 9 bases between them. Germline V CDR1 and CDR2: SNHLY, FYNNEI. This CDR3 is built from 12 residues. Written as DNA, the CDR3 is TGTGCCAGCAGAGTAACAGACTACGAGCAGTACTTC. Translating it yields CASRVTDYEQYF.

Details on this clone: One junction end disagrees with the germline gene, perhaps due to a read error. Additional DNA sequences in this sample encode the identical CDR3. The V gene is TRBV7-8, the J gene TRBJ1-4; D gene unclear. The germline V gene encodes CDR1 SGHVS and CDR2 FQNEAQ. The CDR3 is made up of 21 amino acids. The CDR3 DNA sequence: TGTGCCAGCAGCTTAGTTCGTGGCGGATTTTCCAACCGAGGGATGAATGAAAAGCTGTTTTTT. Its protein is CASSLVRGGFSNRGMNEKLFF. The full variable domain, completed using reference TRBV7-8 and TRBJ1-4, is GAGVSQSPRYKVAKRGQDVALRCDPISGHVSLFWYQQALGQGPEFLTYFQNEAQLDKSGLPSDRFFAERPEGSVSTLKIQRTQQEDSAVYLCASSLVRGGFSNRGMNEKLFFGSGTQLSVL.

The CDR3 nucleotides are TGTGCCTGGGGCAGAGGTCTTGGCTACACCTTC. Amino acid sequence: CAWGRGLGYTF. This rearrangement joins TRBV30 to TRBJ1-2; no firm D call. V lost 5 bases and J lost 7, with 11 bases in between. This CDR3 has 11 amino acids. The germline gives CDR1 GTSNPN, CDR2 SVGIG (reference sequence).

On this clone: This is likely an artifact of a read error, given a far larger clone one base away. The V and J genes are TRBV7-2 and TRBJ1-2; 10 nucleotides align to TRBD1. CDR3 length equals 13 residues. Germline CDR1 and CDR2: SGHTA and FQGNSA. Trimming removed 3 bases from V and 6 bases from J; junction bases left unmatched: 1. CDR3 residues: CASSLGTGDGYTF. The DNA of the CDR3 is TGTGCCAGCAGCTTGGGGACAGGGGATGGCTACACCTTC.

This chain joins TRBV9 and TRBJ2-1; TRBD2 matches 9 bases. Germline CDR1 and CDR2: SGDLS and YYNGEE. V lost 1 base and J lost 7; bases outside the gene matches: 6. The CDR3 runs 15 residues. CDR3 protein: CASSVSGGSWNEQFF. The CDR3 DNA reads as TGTGCCAGCAGCGTAAGCGGGGGGAGTTGGAATGAGCAGTTCTTC.

The CDR3 is CASGETSTNEKLFF. The CDR3 nucleotides are TGTGCTAGTGGAGAGACATCAACTAATGAAAAACTGTTTTTT. The chain recombines TRBV12-5 with TRBJ1-4; D ambiguous. The germline CDR1 and CDR2 sequences are LGHNT and FRNRAP. The V end was cut by 6 bases, the J end by 0 bases, with 8 bases between. CDR3 length: 14 residues.

The chain is built from TRBV19 and TRBJ2-7; the match to TRBD1 covers 10 bases. V gave up 5 bases and J gave up 7 bases; unmatched junction bases: 8. The CDR3 length is 14 residues. Looked up from germline, CDR1 is LNHDA and CDR2 is SQIVND (reference sequence). This chain's CDR3 is CASSATGGAGEQYV. In DNA, the CDR3 is TGTGCCAGTAGTGCGACAGGGGGCGCCGGGGAGCAGTACGTC.